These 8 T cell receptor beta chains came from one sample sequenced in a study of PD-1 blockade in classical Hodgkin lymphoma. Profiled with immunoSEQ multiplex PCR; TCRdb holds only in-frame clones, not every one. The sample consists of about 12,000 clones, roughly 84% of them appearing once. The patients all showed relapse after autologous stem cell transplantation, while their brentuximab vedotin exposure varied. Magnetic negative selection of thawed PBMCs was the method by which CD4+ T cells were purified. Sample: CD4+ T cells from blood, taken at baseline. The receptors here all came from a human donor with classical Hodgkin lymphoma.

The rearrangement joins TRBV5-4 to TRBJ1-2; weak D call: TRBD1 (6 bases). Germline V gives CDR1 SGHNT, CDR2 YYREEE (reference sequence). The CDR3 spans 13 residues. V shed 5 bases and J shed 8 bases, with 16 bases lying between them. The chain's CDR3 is CASRLLGGEGYTF. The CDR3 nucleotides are TGTGCCAGCAGACTGCTGGGGGGCGAAGGCTACACCTTC.

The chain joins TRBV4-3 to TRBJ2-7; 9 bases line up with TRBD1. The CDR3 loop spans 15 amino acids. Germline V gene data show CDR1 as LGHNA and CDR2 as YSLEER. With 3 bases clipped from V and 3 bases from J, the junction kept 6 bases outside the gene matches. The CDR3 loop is CASSQRPGQGYEQYF. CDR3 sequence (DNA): TGCGCCAGCAGCCAGAGACCGGGACAGGGCTACGAGCAGTACTTC.

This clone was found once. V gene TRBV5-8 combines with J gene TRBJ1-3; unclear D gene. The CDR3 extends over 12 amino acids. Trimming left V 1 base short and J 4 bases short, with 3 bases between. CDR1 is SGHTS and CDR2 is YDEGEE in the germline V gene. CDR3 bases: TGTGCCAGCAGCTTGTCAGGAAACACCATATATTTT. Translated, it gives CASSLSGNTIYF. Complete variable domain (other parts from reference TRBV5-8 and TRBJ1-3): EAGVTQSPTHLIKTRGQQATLRCSPISGHTSVYWYQQALGLGLQFLLWYDEGEERNRGNFPPRFSGRQFPNYSSELNVNALELEDSALYLCASSLSGNTIYFGEGSWLTVV.

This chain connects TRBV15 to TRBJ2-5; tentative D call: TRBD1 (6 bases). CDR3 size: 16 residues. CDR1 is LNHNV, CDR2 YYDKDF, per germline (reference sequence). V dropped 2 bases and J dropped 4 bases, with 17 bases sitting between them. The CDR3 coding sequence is TGTGCCACCAGCAGAAACCTTGTACAGGGATCAGAGACCCAGTACTTC. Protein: CATSRNLVQGSETQYF.

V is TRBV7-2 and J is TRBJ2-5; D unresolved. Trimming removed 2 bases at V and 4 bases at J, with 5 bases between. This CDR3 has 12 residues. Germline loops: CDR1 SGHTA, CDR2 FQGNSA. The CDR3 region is CASSLRVETQYF. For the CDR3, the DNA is TGTGCCAGCAGCTTACGAGTAGAGACCCAGTACTTC.

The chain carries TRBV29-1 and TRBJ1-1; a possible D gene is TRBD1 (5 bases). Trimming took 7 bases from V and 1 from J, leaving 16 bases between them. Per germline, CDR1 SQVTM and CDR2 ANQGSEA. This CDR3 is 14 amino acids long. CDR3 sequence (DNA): TGCAGCGGCGCTGCAGCGGGGACGAACACTGAAGCTTTCTTT. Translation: CSGAAAGTNTEAFF.

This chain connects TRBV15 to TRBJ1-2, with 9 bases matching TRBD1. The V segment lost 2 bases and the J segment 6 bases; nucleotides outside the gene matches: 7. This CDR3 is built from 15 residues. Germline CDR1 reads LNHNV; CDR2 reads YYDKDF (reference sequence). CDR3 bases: TGTGCCACCAGCAGACCTGGGACAGGGAATCATGGCTACACCTTC. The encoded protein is CATSRPGTGNHGYTF.

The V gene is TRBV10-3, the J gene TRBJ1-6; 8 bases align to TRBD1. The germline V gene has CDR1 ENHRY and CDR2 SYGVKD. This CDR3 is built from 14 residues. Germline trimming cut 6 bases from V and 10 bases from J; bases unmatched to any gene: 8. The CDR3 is CAIRPGTGDSPLHF. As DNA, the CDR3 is TGTGCCATCAGACCCGGGACAGGCGACTCACCCCTCCACTTT.